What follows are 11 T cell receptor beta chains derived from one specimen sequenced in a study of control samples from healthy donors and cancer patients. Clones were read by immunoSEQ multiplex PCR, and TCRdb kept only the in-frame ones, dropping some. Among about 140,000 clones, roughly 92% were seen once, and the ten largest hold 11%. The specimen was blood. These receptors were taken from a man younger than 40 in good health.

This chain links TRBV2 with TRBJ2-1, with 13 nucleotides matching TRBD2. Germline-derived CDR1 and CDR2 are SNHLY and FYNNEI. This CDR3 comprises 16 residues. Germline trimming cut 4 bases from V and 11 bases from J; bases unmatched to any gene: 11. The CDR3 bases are TGTGCCAGCAGTGGGACTAGCGGGAGAAGGGGAGGGAAGCAGTTCTTC. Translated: CASSGTSGRRGGKQFF.

The DNA of the CDR3 is TGTGCCAGCAGCTTCCAGGGAGGCAATCAGCCCCAGCATTTT. Translation gives CASSFQGGNQPQHF. This chain uses TRBV7-2 with TRBJ1-5, with D tentatively TRBD1 (5 bases). This CDR3 is 14 amino acids long. V shed 3 bases and J shed 2 bases, with 8 bases lying between them. Germline values: CDR1 SGHTA, CDR2 FQGNSA.

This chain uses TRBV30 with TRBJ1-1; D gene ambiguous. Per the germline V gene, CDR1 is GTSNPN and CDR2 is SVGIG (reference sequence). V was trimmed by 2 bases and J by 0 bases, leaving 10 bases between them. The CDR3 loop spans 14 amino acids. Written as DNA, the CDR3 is TGTGCCTGGAGTTCGGGGATCGTGAACACTGAAGCTTTCTTT. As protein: CAWSSGIVNTEAFF.

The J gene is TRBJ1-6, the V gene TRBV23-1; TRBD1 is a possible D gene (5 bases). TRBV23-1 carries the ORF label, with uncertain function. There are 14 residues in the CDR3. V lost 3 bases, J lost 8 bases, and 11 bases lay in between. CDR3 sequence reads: CASSHYPGHSPLHF. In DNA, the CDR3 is TGCGCCAGCAGTCACTACCCGGGACATTCACCCCTCCACTTT.

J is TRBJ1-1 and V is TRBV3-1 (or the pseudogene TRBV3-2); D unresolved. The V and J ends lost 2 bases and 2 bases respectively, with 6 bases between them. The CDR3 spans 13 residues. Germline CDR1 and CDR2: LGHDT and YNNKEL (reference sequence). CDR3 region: CASSQKGNTEAFF. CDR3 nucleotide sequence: TGTGCCAGCAGCCAAAAGGGAAACACTGAAGCTTTCTTT.

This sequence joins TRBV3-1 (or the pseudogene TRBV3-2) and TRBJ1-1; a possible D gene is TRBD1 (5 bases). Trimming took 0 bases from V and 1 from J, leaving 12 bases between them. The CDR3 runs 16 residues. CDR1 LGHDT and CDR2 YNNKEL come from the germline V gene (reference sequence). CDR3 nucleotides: TGTGCCAGCAGCCAAGATGTGGGGCCGACGAACACTGAAGCTTTCTTT. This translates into CASSQDVGPTNTEAFF.

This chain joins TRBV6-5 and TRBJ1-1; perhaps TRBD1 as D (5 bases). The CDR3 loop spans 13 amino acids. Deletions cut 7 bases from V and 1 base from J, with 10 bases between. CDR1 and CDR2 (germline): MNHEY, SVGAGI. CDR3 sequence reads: CASTGRGNTEAFF. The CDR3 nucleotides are TGTGCCAGCACAGGGCGAGGGAACACTGAAGCTTTCTTT.

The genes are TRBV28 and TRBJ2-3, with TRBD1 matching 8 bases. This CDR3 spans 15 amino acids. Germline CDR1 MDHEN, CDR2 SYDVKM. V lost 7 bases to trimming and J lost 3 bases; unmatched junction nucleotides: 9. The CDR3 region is CASIGYRTGTDTQYF. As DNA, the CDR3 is TGTGCCAGCATAGGTTACCGGACAGGGACAGATACGCAGTATTTT.

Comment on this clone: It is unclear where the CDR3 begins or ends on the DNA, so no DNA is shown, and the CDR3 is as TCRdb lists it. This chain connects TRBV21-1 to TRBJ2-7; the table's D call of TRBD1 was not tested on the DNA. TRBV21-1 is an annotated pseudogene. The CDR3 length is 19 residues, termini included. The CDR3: CASSSPSGGVGQGAHEQYF.

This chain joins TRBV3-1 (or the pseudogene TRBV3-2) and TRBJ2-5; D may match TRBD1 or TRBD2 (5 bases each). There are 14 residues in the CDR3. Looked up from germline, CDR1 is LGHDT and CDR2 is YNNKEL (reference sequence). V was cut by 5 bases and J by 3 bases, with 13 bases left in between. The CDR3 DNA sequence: TGTGCCAGCAGCGTCACCGGGGCCAAAGAGACCCAGTACTTC. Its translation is CASSVTGAKETQYF.

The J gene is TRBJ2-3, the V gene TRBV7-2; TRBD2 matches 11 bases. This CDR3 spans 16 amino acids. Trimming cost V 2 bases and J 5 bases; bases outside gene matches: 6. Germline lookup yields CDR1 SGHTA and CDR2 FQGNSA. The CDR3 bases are TGTGCCAGCAGCTTAAGACTAGCGGGATCCGGAGATACGCAGTATTTT. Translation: CASSLRLAGSGDTQYF.